These 6 T cell receptor beta chains were sequenced from one sample in a study of identical twins. TCRdb called the 5' RACE reads again in MiXCR, with one record for every CDR3 protein. The data show around 490,000 distinct CDR3 sequences, more than 13% seen once. In addition, the sample was reused for a study of yellow fever vaccine responses in identical twins.

Sequencing was carried out using CD4+ T cells sorted from blood. The receptors stem from a woman between 18 and 30 years old in good health.

The V call is TRBV7-2, the J call TRBJ2-2, with 7 bases that match TRBD2. This CDR3 region has 17 residues. With 1 base clipped from V and 6 bases from J, the junction kept 11 bases outside the gene matches. The germline gives CDR1 SGHTA, CDR2 FQGNSA. In DNA, the CDR3 is TGTGCCAGCAGCTTAGGGACCGCGGGGGTGGTCGCCGGGGAGCTGTTTTTT. Translated, it gives CASSLGTAGVVAGELFF.

This clonotype was recorded at least ten times. J is TRBJ2-1 and V is TRBV5-1; D is unclear. The ends were cut back, 3 bases at V and 5 bases at J, with 9 bases in the middle. The CDR3 sequence is 13 residues long. Per germline, CDR1 SGHRS and CDR2 YFSETQ. The DNA for the CDR3 is TGCGCCAGCAGCTCGAACTTAGACAATGAGCAGTTCTTC. This sequence encodes CASSSNLDNEQFF.

This clonotype was found a few times. The chain uses TRBV10-3 and TRBJ2-3; TRBD1 is a possible D gene (5 bases). Germline V gene data show CDR1 as ENHRY and CDR2 as SYGVKD. The CDR3 covers 14 residues. V lost 4 bases and J 5 bases, leaving 13 bases between the germline ends. CDR3 in amino acids: CAISGIQGLDTQYF. CDR3 nucleotide sequence: TGTGCCATCAGTGGGATCCAGGGTTTAGATACGCAGTATTTT.

This rearrangement joins TRBV7-8 to TRBJ2-1; 10 nucleotides match TRBD2. V gave up 1 base and J gave up 7 bases; unmatched junction bases: 10. The CDR3 length is 17 residues. Per germline, CDR1 SGHVS and CDR2 FQNEAQ. CDR3 protein: CASSLVGLAGARNEQFF. The CDR3 bases are TGTGCCAGCAGCTTAGTTGGTCTAGCGGGAGCTCGGAATGAGCAGTTCTTC.

The table lists this clonotype with a few counts. V is TRBV4-3 and J is TRBJ1-1; D may be TRBD1 (5 bases). CDR3 length: 13 residues. The V gene lost 2 bases and the J gene lost 3 bases, with 7 bases spanning the gap. The germline CDR1 and CDR2 sequences are LGHNA and YSLEER. CDR3 coding DNA: TGCGCCAGCAGCCAAAAGACAGACACTGAAGCTTTCTTT. Protein product: CASSQKTDTEAFF.

V is TRBV19 and J is TRBJ2-3; 7 nucleotides align to TRBD2. This CDR3 region has 15 residues. Germline CDR1 and CDR2: LNHDA and SQIVND (reference sequence). After removal of 2 bases from V and 6 bases from J, the junction contained 8 bases not matched to a gene. CDR3 region: CASSIIGGSYDTQYF. CDR3 DNA: TGTGCCAGTAGTATAATCGGCGGGAGTTACGATACGCAGTATTTT.